The clone carrying this T cell receptor (beta chain) was seen repeatedly, ten times or more. The data originate from a study of T cells in Graves' hyperthyroidism and ophthalmopathy. Exclusion of a patient resulted from uncontrolled infection, other autoimmune disease, pregnancy or lactation. Out of 10 ml of fresh peripheral blood came the PBMCs. Deletions cut 2 bases from V and 4 bases from J, with 14 bases between. CDR3 length equals 16 residues. Per germline, CDR1 SSHAT and CDR2 FNYEAQ (reference sequence). The CDR3 regions of TCR beta were amplified from RNA transcripts. The TCR CDR3 was amplified in a first-round RT-PCR using the HTBI primer set. MiXCR was run by TCRdb on the multiplex PCR reads, yielding one entry per CDR3 protein. The top ten clones hold approximately 26% of a sample with about 550,000 distinct CDR3 sequences, less than 25% of them seen once.

This rearrangement joins TRBV7-7 to TRBJ2-2; no clear D. The TCR originated in a man aged 18-30 years with Graves' hyperthyroidism. Sequencing used blood. CDR3 in DNA: TGTGCCAGCAGCTTAACTCCCACACCTTCCACCGGGGAGCTGTTTTTT. Residues: CASSLTPTPSTGELFF.